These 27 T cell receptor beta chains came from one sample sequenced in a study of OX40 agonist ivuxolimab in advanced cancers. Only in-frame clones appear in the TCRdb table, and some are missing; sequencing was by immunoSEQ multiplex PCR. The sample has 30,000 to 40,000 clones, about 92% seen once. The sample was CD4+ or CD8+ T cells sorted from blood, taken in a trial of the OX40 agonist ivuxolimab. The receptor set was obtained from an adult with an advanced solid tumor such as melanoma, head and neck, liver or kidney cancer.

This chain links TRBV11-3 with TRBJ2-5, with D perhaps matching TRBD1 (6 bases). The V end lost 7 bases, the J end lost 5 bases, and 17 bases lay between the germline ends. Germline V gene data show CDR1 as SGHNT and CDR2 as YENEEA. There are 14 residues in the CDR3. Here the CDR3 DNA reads TGTGCCAGCACCGAGCCAGGGGTGGCGGAGACCCAGTACTTC. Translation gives CASTEPGVAETQYF.

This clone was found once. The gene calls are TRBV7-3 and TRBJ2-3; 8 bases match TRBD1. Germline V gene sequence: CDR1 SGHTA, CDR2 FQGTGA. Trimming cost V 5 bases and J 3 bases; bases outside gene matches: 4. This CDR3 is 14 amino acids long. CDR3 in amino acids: CASSRTGYTDTQYF. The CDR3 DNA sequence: TGTGCCAGCAGCCGGACAGGGTATACAGATACGCAGTATTTT.

The CDR3 sequence is CASDIRASTGELFF. The CDR3 region has the DNA TGTGCCAGTGATATCAGGGCCTCGACCGGGGAGCTGTTTTTT. The chain couples TRBV6-1 to TRBJ2-2; a possible D gene is TRBD1 (5 bases). Germline CDR1 and CDR2: MNHNS and SASEGT. Trimming stripped 9 bases from V and 5 bases from J, with 16 bases between. CDR3 length: 14 amino acids.

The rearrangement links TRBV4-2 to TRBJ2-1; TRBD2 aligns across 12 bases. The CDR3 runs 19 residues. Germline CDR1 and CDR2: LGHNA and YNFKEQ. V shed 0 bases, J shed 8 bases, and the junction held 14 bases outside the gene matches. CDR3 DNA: TGTGCCAGCAGCCAAGATCGACCTCTAGCGGGAGGGCTTTCGGATGAGCAGTTCTTC. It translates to CASSQDRPLAGGLSDEQFF.

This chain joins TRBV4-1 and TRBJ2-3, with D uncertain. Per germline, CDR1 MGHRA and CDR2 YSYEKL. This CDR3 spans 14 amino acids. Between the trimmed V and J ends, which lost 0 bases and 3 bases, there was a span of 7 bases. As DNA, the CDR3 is TGCGCCAGCAGCCAAGATGGCAGGACAGATACGCAGTATTTT. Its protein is CASSQDGRTDTQYF.

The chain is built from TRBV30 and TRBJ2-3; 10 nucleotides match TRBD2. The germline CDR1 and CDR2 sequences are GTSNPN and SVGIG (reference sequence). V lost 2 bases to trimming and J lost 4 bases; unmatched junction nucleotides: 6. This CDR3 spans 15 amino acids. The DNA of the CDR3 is TGTGCCTGGAGTCCTAGCGGGAGTAACGCAGATACGCAGTATTTT. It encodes CAWSPSGSNADTQYF.

CDR3 region: CASSAGAHEEQYF. In nucleotides, the CDR3 is TGTGCCAGCAGTGCCGGGGCCCATGAGGAGCAGTACTTC. The chain employs TRBV5-4 and TRBJ2-7; TRBD1 or TRBD2 may be the D gene (5 bases each). Looked up from germline, CDR1 is SGHNT and CDR2 is YYREEE (reference sequence). There are 13 residues in the CDR3. V was cut by 5 bases and J by 7 bases, with 16 bases left in between.

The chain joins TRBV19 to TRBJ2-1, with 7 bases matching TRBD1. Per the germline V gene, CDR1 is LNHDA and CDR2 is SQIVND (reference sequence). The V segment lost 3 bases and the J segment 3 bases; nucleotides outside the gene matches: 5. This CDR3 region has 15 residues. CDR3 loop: CASSIGTAIYNEQFF. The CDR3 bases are TGTGCCAGTAGTATCGGGACAGCGATCTACAATGAGCAGTTCTTC.

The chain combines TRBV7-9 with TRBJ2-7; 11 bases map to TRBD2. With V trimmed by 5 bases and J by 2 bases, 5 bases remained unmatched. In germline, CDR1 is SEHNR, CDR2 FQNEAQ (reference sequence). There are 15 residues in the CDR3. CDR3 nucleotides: TGTGCCAGCAGCCATGCTAGCGGGAGGCCCTACGAGCAGTACTTC. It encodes CASSHASGRPYEQYF.

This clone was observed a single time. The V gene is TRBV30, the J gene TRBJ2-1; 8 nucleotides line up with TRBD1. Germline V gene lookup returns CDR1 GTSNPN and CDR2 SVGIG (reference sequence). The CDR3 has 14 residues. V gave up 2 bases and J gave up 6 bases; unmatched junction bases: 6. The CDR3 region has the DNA TGTGCCTGGAGTACCGGGACAGGCGGCAATGAGCAGTTCTTC. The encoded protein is CAWSTGTGGNEQFF.

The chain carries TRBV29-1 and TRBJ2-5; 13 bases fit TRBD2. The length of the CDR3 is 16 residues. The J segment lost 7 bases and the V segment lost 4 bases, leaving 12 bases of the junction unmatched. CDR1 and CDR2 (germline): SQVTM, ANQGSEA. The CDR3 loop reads CSVGGLAGEVGGTQYF. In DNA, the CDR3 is TGCAGCGTTGGCGGACTAGCGGGAGAAGTAGGGGGGACCCAGTACTTC.

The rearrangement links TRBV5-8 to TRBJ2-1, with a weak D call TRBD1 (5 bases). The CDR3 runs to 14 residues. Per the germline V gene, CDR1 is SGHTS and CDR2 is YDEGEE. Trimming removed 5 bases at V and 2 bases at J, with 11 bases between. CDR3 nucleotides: TGTGCCAGCAGTTCAGGGAAACCCTACAATGAGCAGTTCTTC. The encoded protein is CASSSGKPYNEQFF.

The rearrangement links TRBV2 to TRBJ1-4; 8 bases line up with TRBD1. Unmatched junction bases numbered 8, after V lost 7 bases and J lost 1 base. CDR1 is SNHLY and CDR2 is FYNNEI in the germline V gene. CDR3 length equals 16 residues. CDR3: CASMTGAMRTNEKLFF. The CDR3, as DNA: TGTGCCAGCATGACAGGGGCGATGAGAACTAATGAAAAACTGTTTTTT.

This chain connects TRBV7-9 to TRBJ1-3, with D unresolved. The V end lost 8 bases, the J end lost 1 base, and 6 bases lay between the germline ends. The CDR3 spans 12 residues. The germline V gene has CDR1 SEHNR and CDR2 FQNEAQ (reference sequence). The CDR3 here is CASQRSGNTIYF. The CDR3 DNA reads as TGTGCCAGCCAACGTTCTGGAAACACCATATATTTT.

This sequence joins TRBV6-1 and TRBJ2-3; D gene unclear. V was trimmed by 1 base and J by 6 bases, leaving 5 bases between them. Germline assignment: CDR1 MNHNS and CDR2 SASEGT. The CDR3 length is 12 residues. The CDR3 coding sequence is TGTGCCAGCAGTGAAGTGGCGGATACGCAGTATTTT. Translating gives CASSEVADTQYF.

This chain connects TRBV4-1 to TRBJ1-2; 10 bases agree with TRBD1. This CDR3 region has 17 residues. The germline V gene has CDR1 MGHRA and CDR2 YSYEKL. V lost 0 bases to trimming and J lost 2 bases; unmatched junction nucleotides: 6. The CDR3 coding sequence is TGCGCCAGCAGCCAAGATGACAGGGGGCTTGGGAACTATGGCTACACCTTC. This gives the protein CASSQDDRGLGNYGYTF.

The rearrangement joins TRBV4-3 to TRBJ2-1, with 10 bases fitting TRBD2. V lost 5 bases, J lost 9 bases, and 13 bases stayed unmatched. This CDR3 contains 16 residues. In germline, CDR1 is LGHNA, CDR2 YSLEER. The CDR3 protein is CASSSQAGGPFGEQFF. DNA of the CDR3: TGCGCCAGCAGCTCTCAAGCGGGAGGGCCCTTTGGTGAGCAGTTCTTC.

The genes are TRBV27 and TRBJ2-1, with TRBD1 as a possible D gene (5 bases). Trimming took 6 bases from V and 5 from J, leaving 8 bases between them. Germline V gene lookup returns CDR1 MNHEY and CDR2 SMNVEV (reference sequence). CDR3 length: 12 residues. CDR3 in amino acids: CASREGDNEQFF. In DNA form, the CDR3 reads TGTGCCAGCAGAGAAGGGGACAATGAGCAGTTCTTC.

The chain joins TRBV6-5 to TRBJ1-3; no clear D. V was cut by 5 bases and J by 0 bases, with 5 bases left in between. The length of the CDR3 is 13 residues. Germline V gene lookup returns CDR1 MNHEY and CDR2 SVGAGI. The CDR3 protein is CASSKNSGNTIYF. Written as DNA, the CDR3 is TGTGCCAGCAGTAAAAACTCTGGAAACACCATATATTTT.

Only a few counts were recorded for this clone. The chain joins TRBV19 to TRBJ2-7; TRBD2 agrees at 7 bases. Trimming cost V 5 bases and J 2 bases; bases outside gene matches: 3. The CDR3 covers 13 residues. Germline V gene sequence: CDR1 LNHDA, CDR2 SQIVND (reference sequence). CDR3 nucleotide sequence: TGTGCCAGTAGTTGGGGGGGAGCCTACGAGCAGTACTTC. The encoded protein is CASSWGGAYEQYF.

In DNA, the CDR3 is TGTGCCAGCAGCTTGCTAGCGGTCGACAGCACAGATACGCAGTATTTT. Its translation is CASSLLAVDSTDTQYF. The chain employs TRBV7-9 and TRBJ2-3; 7 positions match TRBD2. This CDR3 spans 16 amino acids. Germline CDR1 is SEHNR and CDR2 is FQNEAQ (reference sequence). V gave up 3 bases and J gave up 0 bases; unmatched junction bases: 6.

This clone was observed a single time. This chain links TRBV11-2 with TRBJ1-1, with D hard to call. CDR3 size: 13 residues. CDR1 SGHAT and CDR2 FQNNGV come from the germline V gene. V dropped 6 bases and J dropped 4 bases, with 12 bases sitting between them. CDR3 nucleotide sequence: TGTGCCAGCAGATACTCGGTGGGCACTGAAGCTTTCTTT. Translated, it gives CASRYSVGTEAFF.

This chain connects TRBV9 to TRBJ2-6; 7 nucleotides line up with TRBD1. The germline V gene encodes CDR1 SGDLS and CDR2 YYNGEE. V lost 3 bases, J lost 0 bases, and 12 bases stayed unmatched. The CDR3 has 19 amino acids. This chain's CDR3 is CASSDEGARVSSGANVLTF. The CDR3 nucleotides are TGTGCCAGCAGCGACGAGGGGGCCAGGGTGAGCTCTGGGGCCAACGTCCTGACTTTC.

The CDR3 DNA follows: TGTGCCAGCAGGGGCGGAAGCGGCGAGCAGTACTTC. Translation: CASRGGSGEQYF. The chain combines TRBV7-9 with TRBJ2-7; possible D gene TRBD2, 5 bases. CDR3 length equals 12 residues. Germline V CDR1 and CDR2: SEHNR, FQNEAQ (reference sequence). V was pared by 6 bases and J by 6 bases, with 12 bases between.

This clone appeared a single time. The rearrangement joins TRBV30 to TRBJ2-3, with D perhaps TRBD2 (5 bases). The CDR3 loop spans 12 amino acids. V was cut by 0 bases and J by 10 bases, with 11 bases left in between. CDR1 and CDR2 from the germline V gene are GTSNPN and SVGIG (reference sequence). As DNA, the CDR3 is TGTGCCTGGAGTGTACACGGGGAGTCGCAGTATTTT. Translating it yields CAWSVHGESQYF.

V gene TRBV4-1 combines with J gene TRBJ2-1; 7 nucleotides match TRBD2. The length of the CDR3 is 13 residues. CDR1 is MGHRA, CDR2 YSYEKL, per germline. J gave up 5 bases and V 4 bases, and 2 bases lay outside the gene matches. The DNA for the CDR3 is TGCGCCAGCAGCCTCCGGGGGGACAATGAGCAGTTCTTC. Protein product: CASSLRGDNEQFF.

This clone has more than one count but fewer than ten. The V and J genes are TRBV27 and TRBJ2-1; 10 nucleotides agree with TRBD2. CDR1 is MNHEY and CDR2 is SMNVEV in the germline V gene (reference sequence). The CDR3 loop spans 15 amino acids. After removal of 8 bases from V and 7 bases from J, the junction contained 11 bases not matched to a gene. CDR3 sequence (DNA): TGTGCCAGCGCCAGGGCTAGCGGGAGTATTAATGAGCAGTTCTTC. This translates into CASARASGSINEQFF.